Presented here are 9 T cell receptor beta chains from one specimen sequenced in a study of identical twins. TCRdb reanalysed the 5' RACE reads using MiXCR and keeps one entry per CDR3 protein. The sample yields 750,000 to 950,000 distinct CDR3 sequences, roughly an eighth seen once. Separately, the same data were catalogued under a study of yellow fever vaccine responses in identical twins.

The source material was PBMCs. The receptor source for this set is a woman under 30 in good health.

This clonotype was counted between two and nine times. The chain joins TRBV20-1 to TRBJ2-1; 14 bases map to TRBD2. Losses at the gene ends were 4 bases for V and 8 bases for J; bases not matched to a gene: 7. This CDR3 has 15 residues. Germline V gene lookup returns CDR1 DFQATT and CDR2 SNEGSKA (reference sequence). CDR3 residues: CSATRGTSGGDEQFF. CDR3 bases: TGCAGTGCTACTCGTGGGACTAGCGGGGGTGATGAGCAGTTCTTC.

This clonotype occurred a few times. V gene TRBV5-1 combines with J gene TRBJ2-3; D perhaps matches TRBD2 (5 bases). The CDR3 spans 15 residues. Trimming took off 6 bases at V and 0 bases at J, with 14 bases between the two ends. Germline V gene data show CDR1 as SGHRS and CDR2 as YFSETQ. The CDR3 protein is CASTLSGESTDTQYF. The DNA for the CDR3 is TGCGCCAGCACCCTCTCCGGGGAAAGCACAGATACGCAGTATTTT.

This clonotype was recorded a few times. The V and J genes are TRBV10-3 and TRBJ2-4; the D gene is possibly TRBD1 (7 bases). The CDR3 runs 19 residues. Germline V gives CDR1 ENHRY, CDR2 SYGVKD. V was pared by 6 bases and J by 6 bases, with 30 bases between. CDR3 in DNA: TGTGCCATCAGCGGGGGTACGACAGGGAGGAGTGGTGGTGGAAACATTCAGTACTTC. It yields the protein CAISGGTTGRSGGGNIQYF.

This clonotype was observed many times. The chain is built from TRBV20-1 and TRBJ2-1; either TRBD1 or TRBD2 may supply D (7 bases each). Germline CDR1 DFQATT, CDR2 SNEGSKA (reference sequence). The V gene lost 4 bases and the J gene lost 0 bases, with 19 bases spanning the gap. The CDR3 is made up of 17 amino acids. CDR3 sequence (DNA): TGCAGTGCTACCCGGTTGGGAGGGGGCAACTCCTACAATGAGCAGTTCTTC. Amino acid sequence: CSATRLGGGNSYNEQFF.

This clonotype was observed at least ten times. The gene calls are TRBV20-1 and TRBJ1-2, with D hard to call. The germline CDR1 and CDR2 sequences are DFQATT and SNEGSKA (reference sequence). The CDR3 has 12 amino acids. Trimming stripped 6 bases from V and 0 bases from J, with 8 bases between. As DNA, the CDR3 is TGCAGTGCCCGGTGGTCTAACTATGGCTACACCTTC. It codes for CSARWSNYGYTF.

This clonotype was seen ten or more times. This chain connects TRBV6-5 to TRBJ1-1; possible D gene TRBD1, 5 bases. CDR1 is MNHEY, CDR2 SVGAGI, per germline. The V end lost 2 bases, the J end lost 6 bases, and 10 bases lay between the germline ends. This CDR3 has 13 residues. CDR3 DNA sequence: TGTGCCAGCAGTTACCGGGGGATGGCTGAAGCTTTCTTT. It specifies CASSYRGMAEAFF.

This clonotype appeared a few times. V usage is TRBV29-1 and J usage is TRBJ1-2; 12 positions agree with TRBD1. This CDR3 spans 14 amino acids. The trim removed 0 bases at V and 8 bases at J, leaving 4 bases unmatched. Germline CDR1 SQVTM, CDR2 ANQGSEA. DNA for the CDR3: TGCAGCGTTGAAGATCAGGGGACAGGGGGCGGCTACACCTTC. Translated, it gives CSVEDQGTGGGYTF.

The chain links TRBV5-1 to TRBJ2-1, with 8 nucleotides matching TRBD2. Germline CDR1 SGHRS, CDR2 YFSETQ. Trimming at V came to 3 bases and at J to 7 bases, leaving 12 bases not matched to a gene. The CDR3 spans 16 residues. The CDR3 nucleotides read TGCGCCAGCAGCTACCTACCAACGGGGGGGCGGAATGAGCAGTTCTTC. It encodes CASSYLPTGGRNEQFF.

The chain is built from TRBV28 and TRBJ2-2, with 10 bases aligning to TRBD2. Germline-derived CDR1 and CDR2 are MDHEN and SYDVKM. This CDR3 region has 16 residues. V was clipped by 6 bases and J by 6 bases; unmatched bases: 10. CDR3 coding DNA: TGTGCCAGCAGCTCAGAACTAGCGGGATTCCCCGGGGAGCTGTTTTTT. Protein: CASSSELAGFPGELFF.